The rows below give T cell receptor beta chains drawn from one sample of a study of PD-L1 blockade in urothelial cancer. Sequencing used immunoSEQ multiplex PCR; TCRdb keeps in-frame clones, though not all of them. The sample contains about 91,000 clones, 70% to 90% of which appear only once. The sequenced sample was PBMCs, obtained around atezolizumab (anti-PD-L1) treatment. The receptor set was obtained from a man in his 70s with urothelial cancer. Both conserved end residues are part of each CDR3. Each record gives: V gene, J gene, clone size, D gene, CDR3 protein, CDR3 DNA. The D gene is left open where the match is weak. Size is omitted from some rows. Given values are once, few, many or a class for expanded clones.

V: TRBV5-6
J: TRBJ2-2
size: medium-sized
D: -
CDR3: CASSLGGGGTGELFF
DNA: TGTGCCAGCAGCTTGGGAGGGGGTGGCACCGGGGAGCTGTTTTTT

V: TRBV25-1
J: TRBJ2-3
size: -
D: -
CDR3: CASMVASTDTQYF
DNA: TGTGCCAGCATGGTGGCAAGCACAGATACGCAGTATTTT

V: TRBV7-2
J: TRBJ1-6
size: -
D: -
CDR3: CASSPQGSNSPLHF
DNA: TGTGCCAGCAGCCCACAGGGTTCGAATTCACCCCTCCACTTT

V: TRBV7-2
J: TRBJ2-1
size: -
D: TRBD2
CDR3: CASSISGANNEQFF
DNA: TGTGCCAGCAGCATTAGCGGGGCTAACAATGAGCAGTTCTTC

V: TRBV5-4
J: TRBJ1-1
size: few
D: -
CDR3: CASSEDRNTEAFF
DNA: TGTGCCAGCAGCGAGGACAGGAACACTGAAGCTTTCTTT

V: TRBV12-2
J: TRBJ2-3
size: -
D: -
CDR3: CASRFSGLGTDTQYF
DNA: TGTGCAAGTCGCTTTAGCGGGTTAGGCACAGATACGCAGTATTTT

V: TRBV4-2
J: TRBJ2-7
size: few
D: TRBD2
CDR3: CASSQDRLAASYEQYF
DNA: TGTGCCAGCAGCCAAGATCGACTAGCGGCATCCTACGAGCAGTACTTC

V: TRBV18
J: TRBJ1-2
size: -
D: TRBD1
CDR3: CASSSRQGGLDGYTF
DNA: TGTGCCAGCTCATCAAGACAGGGGGGGTTGGATGGCTACACCTTC

V: TRBV14
J: TRBJ2-2
size: -
D: -
CDR3: CASSLRRRTNTGELFF
DNA: TGTGCCAGCAGCCTCCGACGGAGGACGAACACCGGGGAGCTGTTTTTT

V: TRBV14
J: TRBJ2-2
size: once
D: -
CDR3: CASREYQGTGELFF
DNA: TGTGCCAGCAGGGAATATCAGGGAACCGGGGAGCTGTTTTTT

V: TRBV2
J: TRBJ2-1
size: -
D: TRBD2
CDR3: CASSISSGSYNEQFF
DNA: TGTGCCAGCAGCATCTCTAGCGGGAGTTACAATGAGCAGTTCTTC

V: TRBV6-6
J: TRBJ1-2
size: -
D: TRBD1
CDR3: CASSSTGTGDYGYTF
DNA: TGTGCCAGCAGTTCTACCGGGACAGGGGACTATGGCTACACCTTC

V: TRBV28
J: TRBJ1-1
size: -
D: -
CDR3: CASSNILNTEAFF
DNA: TGTGCCAGCAGCAACATCTTGAACACTGAAGCTTTCTTT

V: TRBV6-6
J: TRBJ1-2
size: -
D: TRBD1
CDR3: CASSTGQANYGYTF
DNA: TGTGCCAGCAGTACGGGACAGGCTAACTATGGCTACACCTTC

V: TRBV5-4
J: TRBJ1-2
size: once
D: TRBD1
CDR3: CASSLVSGTGGRGYTF
DNA: TGTGCCAGCAGCTTGGTGTCTGGGACAGGGGGTAGAGGCTACACCTTC